This T cell receptor beta chain was observed in a study of blood T cell repertoires in COVID-19. Turning to the study itself: COVID-19 samples, acute and convalescent, were from the United States, Italy and Spain. Sample material is recorded as cDNA or gDNA derived from T cells, B-cell-depleted T cells, or PBMCs.

Per the authors' pipeline: Nucleated cell counts were estimated from reference gene primer amplification. The protocol was immunoSEQ multiplex PCR, while the TCRdb copy is restricted to in-frame clones and leaves out a portion. V and J calls and clone size are those listed in that table; D and trimming were worked out from the DNA. Of 250,000 to 300,000 clones listed, around 80% are singletons. The germline V gene has CDR1 LNHDA and CDR2 SQIVND (reference sequence). V lost 5 bases and J lost 7, with 9 bases in between. The CDR3 runs to 12 residues. The material sequenced was peripheral blood. The gene calls are TRBV19 and TRBJ2-1; unclear D gene. The source of this sequence is a man older than 75 with acute or convalescent COVID-19. The CDR3 loop reads CASSRLANEQFF. As DNA, the CDR3 is TGTGCCAGTAGTCGTCTGGCAAATGAGCAGTTCTTC.